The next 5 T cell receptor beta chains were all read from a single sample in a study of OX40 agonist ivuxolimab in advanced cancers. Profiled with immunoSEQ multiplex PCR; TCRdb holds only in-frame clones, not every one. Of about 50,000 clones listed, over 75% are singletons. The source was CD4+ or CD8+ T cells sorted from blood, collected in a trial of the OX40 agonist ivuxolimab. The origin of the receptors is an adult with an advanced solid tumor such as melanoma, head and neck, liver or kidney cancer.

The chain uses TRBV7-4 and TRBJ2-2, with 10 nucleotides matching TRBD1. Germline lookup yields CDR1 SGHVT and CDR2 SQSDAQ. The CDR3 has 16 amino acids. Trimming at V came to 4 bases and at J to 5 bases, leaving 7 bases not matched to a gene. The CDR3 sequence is CASSSKGQGVTGELFF. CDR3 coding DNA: TGTGCCAGCAGCTCAAAAGGACAGGGGGTAACCGGGGAGCTGTTTTTT.

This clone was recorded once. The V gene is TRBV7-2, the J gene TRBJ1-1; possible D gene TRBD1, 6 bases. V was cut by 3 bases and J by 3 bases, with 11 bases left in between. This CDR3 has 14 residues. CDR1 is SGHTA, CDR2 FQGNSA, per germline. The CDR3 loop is CASSFTGSYTEAFF. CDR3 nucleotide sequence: TGTGCCAGCAGCTTTACAGGGTCCTACACTGAAGCTTTCTTT.

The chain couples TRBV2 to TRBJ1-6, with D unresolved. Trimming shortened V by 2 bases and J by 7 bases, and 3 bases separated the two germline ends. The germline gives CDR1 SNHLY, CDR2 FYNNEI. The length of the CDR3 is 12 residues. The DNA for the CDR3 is TGTGCCAGCAGTGAAATGAATTCACCCCTCCACTTT. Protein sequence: CASSEMNSPLHF.

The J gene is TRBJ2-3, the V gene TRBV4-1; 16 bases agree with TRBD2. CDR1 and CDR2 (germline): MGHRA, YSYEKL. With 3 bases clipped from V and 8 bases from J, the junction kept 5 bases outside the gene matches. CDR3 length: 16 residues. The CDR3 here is CASSQGLAGGRRTQYF. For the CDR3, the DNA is TGCGCCAGCAGCCAGGGACTAGCGGGGGGGCGGCGTACGCAGTATTTT.

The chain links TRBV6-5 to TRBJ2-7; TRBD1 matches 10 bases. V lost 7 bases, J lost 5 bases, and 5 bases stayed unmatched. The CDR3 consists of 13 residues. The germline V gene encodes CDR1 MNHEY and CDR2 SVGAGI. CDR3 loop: CASTRTGGDEQYF. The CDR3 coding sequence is TGTGCCAGCACTAGGACAGGGGGGGACGAGCAGTACTTC.